This is a list of T cell receptor beta chains from one sample in a study of CD8 T cells in ankylosing spondylitis. TCRdb re-derived calls from the 5' RACE reads in MiXCR, one entry per CDR3 protein. The repertoire has roughly 370,000 distinct CDR3 sequences, about 20% of them found once; the top ten carry less than 20%. The source material was blood, either unsorted or a sorted T cell fraction (not recorded which). These receptors all come from a male donor with ankylosing spondylitis. CDR3s include the opening cysteine and the closing phenylalanine or tryptophan. The D gene is left open where the match is weak. Expanded clones are given a class, and other clones once, few, many or no size at all.

clone size: few; D gene: -; V gene: TRBV30; J gene: TRBJ2-1; CDR3 DNA: TGTGCCTGGGGTCCGGGAAGGAATGAGCAGTTCTTC; CDR3 protein: CAWGPGRNEQFF
clone size: -; D gene: TRBD2; V gene: TRBV6-1; J gene: TRBJ2-3; CDR3 DNA: TGTGCCAGCAGACGGGAGGCTAGCGGCCTCACAGATACGCAGTATTTT; CDR3 protein: CASRREASGLTDTQYF
clone size: few; D gene: TRBD2; V gene: TRBV6-1; J gene: TRBJ2-5; CDR3 DNA: TGTGCCAGCAGCCCCACCGGGACTAGCGGCCAAGAGACCCAGTACTTC; CDR3 protein: CASSPTGTSGQETQYF
clone size: -; D gene: -; V gene: TRBV29-1; J gene: TRBJ1-1; CDR3 DNA: TGCAGCGTTGCGGACGCGTCAGAAGCTTTCTTT; CDR3 protein: CSVADASEAFF
clone size: -; D gene: TRBD2; V gene: TRBV9; J gene: TRBJ2-1; CDR3 DNA: TGTGCCAGCAGCTCCGGGACTAGCTTAATCAATGAGCAGTTCTTC; CDR3 protein: CASSSGTSLINEQFF
clone size: -; D gene: -; V gene: TRBV15; J gene: TRBJ1-2; CDR3 DNA: TGTGCCACCAGCAGAGACCCAGGGGCCGGCTACACCTTC; CDR3 protein: CATSRDPGAGYTF
clone size: -; D gene: -; V gene: TRBV20-1; J gene: TRBJ2-6; CDR3 DNA: TGCAGTGCTAGAGATCTCGGGCCCGGGTCGGCTGGGGCCAACGTCCTGACTTTC; CDR3 protein: CSARDLGPGSAGANVLTF
clone size: -; D gene: -; V gene: TRBV5-1; J gene: TRBJ2-2; CDR3 DNA: TGCGCCAGCAGCTTGGCGCCTAGCACCGGGGAGCTGTTTTTT; CDR3 protein: CASSLAPSTGELFF
clone size: -; D gene: -; V gene: TRBV6-2/TRBV6-3; J gene: TRBJ1-5; CDR3 DNA: TGTGCCAGCAGCGGTGCGACCACCAATCAGCCCCAGCATTTT; CDR3 protein: CASSGATTNQPQHF
clone size: -; D gene: -; V gene: TRBV7-6; J gene: TRBJ1-1; CDR3 DNA: TGTGCCAGCAGCTCAACCTGGGTTTCGAGGGGGAGGACTGAAGCTTTCTTT; CDR3 protein: CASSSTWVSRGRTEAFF
clone size: -; D gene: TRBD1; V gene: TRBV3-1; J gene: TRBJ2-3; CDR3 DNA: TGTGCCAGCAGCCACCCTGGACAGGGGGCTACGCAGTATTTT; CDR3 protein: CASSHPGQGATQYF
clone size: -; D gene: TRBD1; V gene: TRBV7-9; J gene: TRBJ2-1; CDR3 DNA: TGTGCCAGCAGCTTGGGACAGGGCATCGTATACGATGAGCAGTTCTTC; CDR3 protein: CASSLGQGIVYDEQFF
clone size: few; D gene: -; V gene: TRBV7-2; J gene: TRBJ1-1; CDR3 DNA: TGTGCCAGCAGCCCCCTGGACACTGAAGCTTTCTTT; CDR3 protein: CASSPLDTEAFF
clone size: -; D gene: -; V gene: TRBV12-3/TRBV12-4; J gene: TRBJ2-1; CDR3 DNA: TGTGCCAGCGGACTAAGTCGCTTTTCCTACAATGAGCAGTTCTTC; CDR3 protein: CASGLSRFSYNEQFF
clone size: -; D gene: TRBD1; V gene: TRBV28; J gene: TRBJ1-5; CDR3 DNA: TGTGCCAGCAGTCCCGGACAGGGGATAATGGGCCAGCCCCAGCATTTT; CDR3 protein: CASSPGQGIMGQPQHF
clone size: -; D gene: -; V gene: TRBV5-5; J gene: TRBJ2-1; CDR3 DNA: TGTGCCAGCAGCTTGGCGGGGTCCCCACAGAAACTGTTCTTC; CDR3 protein: CASSLAGSPQKLFF
clone size: few; D gene: TRBD2; V gene: TRBV20-1; J gene: TRBJ2-1; CDR3 DNA: TGCAGTGCTACGGGACTAGCGGGAGGACATGAGCAGTTCTTC; CDR3 protein: CSATGLAGGHEQFF
clone size: once; D gene: TRBD1; V gene: TRBV7-9; J gene: TRBJ1-3; CDR3 DNA: TGTGCCAGCAGCTTAGGACAGGGGATCGCTGGAAACACCATATATTTT; CDR3 protein: CASSLGQGIAGNTIYF
clone size: few; D gene: TRBD2; V gene: TRBV3-1; J gene: TRBJ2-5; CDR3 DNA: TGTGCCAGCACCCCGGGACTAGCGGTACCAGAGACCCAGTACTTC; CDR3 protein: CASTPGLAVPETQYF
clone size: -; D gene: -; V gene: TRBV3-1; J gene: TRBJ2-5; CDR3 DNA: TGTGCCAGCAGCCAAGTGTTCAAGAAAGACTTC; CDR3 protein: CASSQVFKKDF
clone size: few; D gene: TRBD1; V gene: TRBV28; J gene: TRBJ1-5; CDR3 DNA: TGTGCCAGCAGTGGGACAGGGGCCAAACAGCCCCAGCATTTT; CDR3 protein: CASSGTGAKQPQHF
clone size: few; D gene: -; V gene: TRBV7-2; J gene: TRBJ2-7; CDR3 DNA: TGTGCCAGCAGCTCGCAAGCCCAGGGATTCTACGAGCAGTACTTC; CDR3 protein: CASSSQAQGFYEQYF
clone size: -; D gene: -; V gene: TRBV3-1; J gene: TRBJ2-2; CDR3 DNA: TGTGCCAGCAGCCCGTTCGCGAACACCGGGGAGCTGTTTTTT; CDR3 protein: CASSPFANTGELFF
clone size: few; D gene: -; V gene: TRBV12-3/TRBV12-4; J gene: TRBJ2-1; CDR3 DNA: TGTGCCAGCAGTTTAGGGGCCCGGGGTATGGCCTACAATGAGCAGTTCTTC; CDR3 protein: CASSLGARGMAYNEQFF
clone size: many; D gene: -; V gene: TRBV5-1; J gene: TRBJ1-1; CDR3 DNA: TGCGCCAGCAGCTTGGTTTTGGAGGACACTGAAGCTTTCTTT; CDR3 protein: CASSLVLEDTEAFF
clone size: many; D gene: -; V gene: TRBV7-2; J gene: TRBJ2-1; CDR3 DNA: TGTGCCAGCAGCATCCCATACGGGAGTAATGAGCAGTTCTTC; CDR3 protein: CASSIPYGSNEQFF
clone size: -; D gene: -; V gene: TRBV9; J gene: TRBJ2-3; CDR3 DNA: TGTGCCAGCAGCACCATGGGCTCAGGTTTCACAGATACGCAGTATTTT; CDR3 protein: CASSTMGSGFTDTQYF
clone size: -; D gene: TRBD1; V gene: TRBV11-3; J gene: TRBJ1-1; CDR3 DNA: TGTGCCAGCAGCTTAGGCGACAGGGGATCTTTCTTT; CDR3 protein: CASSLGDRGSFF
clone size: -; D gene: TRBD1; V gene: TRBV6-1; J gene: TRBJ1-6; CDR3 DNA: TGTGCCAGCAGTGTACGACAGGGGGCGAATTCACCCCTCCACTTT; CDR3 protein: CASSVRQGANSPLHF
clone size: few; D gene: -; V gene: TRBV21-1; J gene: TRBJ1-5; CDR3 DNA: TGTGCCAGCAGCAAAGAGAACCCCAGCCCCCAGCATTTT; CDR3 protein: CASSKENPSPQHF
clone size: few; D gene: -; V gene: TRBV20-1; J gene: TRBJ2-7; CDR3 DNA: TGCAGTGCCGGAGCGGACAGATTATCCTACGAGCAGTACTTC; CDR3 protein: CSAGADRLSYEQYF
clone size: -; D gene: -; V gene: TRBV28; J gene: TRBJ2-7; CDR3 DNA: TGTGCCAGCAGCGCCTCCGGGACCCTAGCCTACGAGCAGTACTTC; CDR3 protein: CASSASGTLAYEQYF
clone size: few; D gene: TRBD1; V gene: TRBV5-6; J gene: TRBJ2-5; CDR3 DNA: TGTGCCAGCAGCTTGCCTATGGACAGGGGCTTTCGAGAGACCCAGTACTTC; CDR3 protein: CASSLPMDRGFRETQYF
clone size: few; D gene: TRBD1; V gene: TRBV7-9; J gene: TRBJ1-5; CDR3 DNA: TGTGCCAGCAGCAGAGACAGGGTGGGCCACCAGCCCCAGCATTTT; CDR3 protein: CASSRDRVGHQPQHF
clone size: few; D gene: -; V gene: TRBV5-1; J gene: TRBJ2-6; CDR3 DNA: TGCGCCAGCAGCTCCGCGATCTCTGGGGCCAACGTCCTGACTTTC; CDR3 protein: CASSSAISGANVLTF
clone size: -; D gene: TRBD1; V gene: TRBV6-1; J gene: TRBJ2-5; CDR3 DNA: TGTGCCAGCAGGAACTACGGGACAGGGCAAGAGACCCAGTACTTC; CDR3 protein: CASRNYGTGQETQYF
clone size: few; D gene: -; V gene: TRBV7-6; J gene: TRBJ1-1; CDR3 DNA: TGTGCCAGCAGCTCGAGTGCTAACACTGAAGCTTTCTTT; CDR3 protein: CASSSSANTEAFF
clone size: few; D gene: -; V gene: TRBV20-1; J gene: TRBJ2-7; CDR3 DNA: TGCAGTGCCACCGGACTAACCTACGAGCAGTACTTC; CDR3 protein: CSATGLTYEQYF
clone size: many; D gene: TRBD1; V gene: TRBV7-2; J gene: TRBJ1-2; CDR3 DNA: TGTGCCAGCACCCCAAGGACGGGACAGATCTATGGCTACACCTTC; CDR3 protein: CASTPRTGQIYGYTF
clone size: -; D gene: -; V gene: TRBV4-3; J gene: TRBJ2-5; CDR3 DNA: TGCGCCAGCAGCCAAGATATGAGCAGGTGGGGGACCCAGTACTTC; CDR3 protein: CASSQDMSRWGTQYF
clone size: many; D gene: TRBD1; V gene: TRBV5-1; J gene: TRBJ1-2; CDR3 DNA: TGCGCCAGCACATTCTCGTCGGGACAGTCCTATGGCTACACCTTC; CDR3 protein: CASTFSSGQSYGYTF
clone size: -; D gene: -; V gene: TRBV7-2; J gene: TRBJ2-7; CDR3 DNA: TGTGCCAGCAGCTTAGCAGGCAGGACGCACGAGCAGTACTTC; CDR3 protein: CASSLAGRTHEQYF
clone size: -; D gene: TRBD2; V gene: TRBV7-9; J gene: TRBJ2-7; CDR3 DNA: TGTGCCAGCAGCTTTGTCCTAGCGGGAGGAGGCGAGCAGTACTTC; CDR3 protein: CASSFVLAGGGEQYF
clone size: few; D gene: -; V gene: TRBV2; J gene: TRBJ2-5; CDR3 DNA: TGTGCCAGCAGTGAAGATGGACAGCCCCAAGAGACCCAGTACTTC; CDR3 protein: CASSEDGQPQETQYF
clone size: -; D gene: -; V gene: TRBV20-1; J gene: TRBJ1-5; CDR3 DNA: TGCAGTGCTAGGCCGCGACAGAGAAATCAGCCCCAGCATTTT; CDR3 protein: CSARPRQRNQPQHF
clone size: -; D gene: -; V gene: TRBV2; J gene: TRBJ2-2; CDR3 DNA: TGTGCCAGCAGTGAAATAGGAGTGGAGAACACCGGGGAGCTGTTTTTT; CDR3 protein: CASSEIGVENTGELFF
clone size: few; D gene: TRBD2; V gene: TRBV20-1; J gene: TRBJ2-3; CDR3 DNA: TGCAGTGCCGGGGGACTAGCGAACACAGATACGCAGTATTTT; CDR3 protein: CSAGGLANTDTQYF
clone size: few; D gene: TRBD2; V gene: TRBV10-3; J gene: TRBJ2-5; CDR3 DNA: TGTGCCATCAGTCCGGGACTAGCGGAACACGAAGAGACCCAGTACTTC; CDR3 protein: CAISPGLAEHEETQYF
clone size: -; D gene: TRBD2; V gene: TRBV20-1; J gene: TRBJ2-7; CDR3 DNA: TGCAGTGCTCCCAGCGGGAGTCCGGAATCTTACGAGCAGTACTTC; CDR3 protein: CSAPSGSPESYEQYF
clone size: -; D gene: TRBD2; V gene: TRBV5-1; J gene: TRBJ2-3; CDR3 DNA: TGCGCCAGCAGCCTACCTAGCGGAGGGGGCACAGATACGCAGTATTTT; CDR3 protein: CASSLPSGGGTDTQYF
clone size: -; D gene: -; V gene: TRBV20-1; J gene: TRBJ2-1; CDR3 DNA: TGCAGTGCTAGAAGGTCTAGCACGTACAATGAGCAGTTCTTC; CDR3 protein: CSARRSSTYNEQFF
clone size: -; D gene: -; V gene: TRBV5-1; J gene: TRBJ2-2; CDR3 DNA: TGCGCCAGCAGCCGCACACAGGGACGGAACACCGGGGAGCTGTTTTTT; CDR3 protein: CASSRTQGRNTGELFF
clone size: -; D gene: -; V gene: TRBV29-1; J gene: TRBJ2-2; CDR3 DNA: TGCAGCGTTGCGGCCAGCCGGGCCGGGGAGCTGTTTTTT; CDR3 protein: CSVAASRAGELFF
clone size: many; D gene: -; V gene: TRBV12-3/TRBV12-4; J gene: TRBJ2-2; CDR3 DNA: TGTGCCAGCAGTTTTGGATACACCGGGGAGCTGTTTTTT; CDR3 protein: CASSFGYTGELFF
clone size: -; D gene: TRBD2; V gene: TRBV9; J gene: TRBJ2-2; CDR3 DNA: TGTGCCAGCAGCGTTTCCGGGACTAGCGACACCGGGGAGCTGTTTTTT; CDR3 protein: CASSVSGTSDTGELFF
clone size: few; D gene: -; V gene: TRBV5-5; J gene: TRBJ2-7; CDR3 DNA: TGTGCCAGCAGCCCCGCGCCCGCGGCCAGAACCTACGAGCAGTACTTC; CDR3 protein: CASSPAPAARTYEQYF
clone size: -; D gene: TRBD1; V gene: TRBV12-3/TRBV12-4; J gene: TRBJ1-1; CDR3 DNA: TGTGCCAGCAGGAGGGGGCTAGGTGAAGCTTTCTTT; CDR3 protein: CASRRGLGEAFF
clone size: few; D gene: -; V gene: TRBV27; J gene: TRBJ2-2; CDR3 DNA: TGTGCCAGCAGTCTGAACAGGGTGAACACCGGGGAGCTGTTTTTT; CDR3 protein: CASSLNRVNTGELFF
clone size: -; D gene: -; V gene: TRBV29-1; J gene: TRBJ1-1; CDR3 DNA: TGCAGCGTTGAAGGGGCGGGAGCCGACGTGGCTTTCTTT; CDR3 protein: CSVEGAGADVAFF